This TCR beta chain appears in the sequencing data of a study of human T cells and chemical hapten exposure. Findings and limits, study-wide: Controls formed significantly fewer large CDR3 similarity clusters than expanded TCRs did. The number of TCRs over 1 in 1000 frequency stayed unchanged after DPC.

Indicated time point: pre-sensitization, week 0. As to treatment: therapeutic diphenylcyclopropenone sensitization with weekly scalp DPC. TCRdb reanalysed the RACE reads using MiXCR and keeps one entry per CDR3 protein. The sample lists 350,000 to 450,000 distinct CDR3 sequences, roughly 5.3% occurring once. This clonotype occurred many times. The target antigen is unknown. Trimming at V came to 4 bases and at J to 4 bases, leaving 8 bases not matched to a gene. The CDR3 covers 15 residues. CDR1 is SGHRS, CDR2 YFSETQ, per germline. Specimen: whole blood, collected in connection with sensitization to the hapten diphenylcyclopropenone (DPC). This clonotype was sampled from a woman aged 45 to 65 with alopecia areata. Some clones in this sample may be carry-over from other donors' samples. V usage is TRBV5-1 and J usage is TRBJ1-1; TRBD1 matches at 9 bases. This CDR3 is CASSPRDREGTEAFF. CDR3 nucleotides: TGCGCCAGCAGCCCGAGGGACAGGGAGGGCACTGAAGCTTTCTTT. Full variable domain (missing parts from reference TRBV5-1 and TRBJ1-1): KAGVTQTPRYLIKTRGQQVTLSCSPISGHRSVSWYQQTPGQGLQFLFEYFSETQRNKGNFPGRFSGRQFSNSRSEMNVSTLELGDSALYLCASSPRDREGTEAFFGQGTRLTVV.